This T cell receptor (beta chain) appears in the sequencing data of a study of blood T cells in healthy people across ages. CDR3 size: 14 residues. CDR1 is SGHTA and CDR2 is FQGTGA in the germline V gene. A sample-barcoded 5' primer and a J-beta primer mix were used in a second PCR of roughly 7 to 11 cycles. TCRdb ran MiXCR on the 5' RACE reads and lists one entry per CDR3 protein. This repertoire shows over 1,500,000 distinct CDR3 sequences, around half found once; its top ten account for approximately 2.1%. The chain uses TRBV7-3 and TRBJ2-7; 7 bases map to TRBD1. The DNA end is more similar to TRBJ2-5, so the J call may be wrong. Input material: blood. The source is a woman between 35 and 50 years old in good health. The DNA for the CDR3 is TGTGCCAGCAGCTCGACAGGGTCAACAGAGACCCAGTACTTC. This encodes CASSSTGSTETQYF.